This T cell receptor beta chain was retrieved from a study of cytomegalovirus exposure and HLA in healthy donors. Regarding the study as a whole: Looking again later, the authors saw that most CMV-associated TCR beta chains seemed HLA-restricted. Segments of the TCR beta V type were, in most cases, productive about 87% or about 30% of the time in an earlier analysis.

As concerns this clone: As yet, its antigen is unknown.

Primers for the PCR totalled 60 Vbeta and 13 Jbeta. Measured with immunoSEQ multiplex PCR; TCRdb has only the in-frame clones, and not every one. The table shows some 130,000 clones, with more than 70% occurring only once. The CDR3 is 15 residues long. Trimming removed 2 bases from V and 0 bases from J; junction bases left unmatched: 4. The germline gives CDR1 MNHEY, CDR2 SVGAGI. The rearrangement joins TRBV6-5 to TRBJ2-7; 7 bases align to TRBD1. The specimen sequenced was PBMCs. This TCR was sampled from a man in his thirties or forties in good health and CMV-seronegative. The chain's CDR3 is CASSYATGSSYEQYF. In DNA, the CDR3 is TGTGCCAGCAGTTACGCGACAGGGTCCTCCTACGAGCAGTACTTC.